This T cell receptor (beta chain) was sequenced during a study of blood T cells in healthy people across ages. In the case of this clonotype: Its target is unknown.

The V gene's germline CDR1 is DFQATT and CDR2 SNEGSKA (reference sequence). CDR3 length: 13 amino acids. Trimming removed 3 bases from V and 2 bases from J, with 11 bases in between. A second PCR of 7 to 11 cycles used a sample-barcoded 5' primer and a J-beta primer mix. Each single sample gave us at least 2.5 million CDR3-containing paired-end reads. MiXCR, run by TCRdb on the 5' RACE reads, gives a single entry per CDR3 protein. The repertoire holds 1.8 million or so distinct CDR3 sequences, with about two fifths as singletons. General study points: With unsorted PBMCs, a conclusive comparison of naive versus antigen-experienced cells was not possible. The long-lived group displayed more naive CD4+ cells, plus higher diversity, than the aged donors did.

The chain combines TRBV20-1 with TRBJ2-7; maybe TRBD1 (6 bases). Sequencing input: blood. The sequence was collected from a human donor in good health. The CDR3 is CSASRQATYEQYF. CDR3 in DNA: TGCAGTGCTAGCAGACAGGCAACCTACGAGCAGTACTTC.